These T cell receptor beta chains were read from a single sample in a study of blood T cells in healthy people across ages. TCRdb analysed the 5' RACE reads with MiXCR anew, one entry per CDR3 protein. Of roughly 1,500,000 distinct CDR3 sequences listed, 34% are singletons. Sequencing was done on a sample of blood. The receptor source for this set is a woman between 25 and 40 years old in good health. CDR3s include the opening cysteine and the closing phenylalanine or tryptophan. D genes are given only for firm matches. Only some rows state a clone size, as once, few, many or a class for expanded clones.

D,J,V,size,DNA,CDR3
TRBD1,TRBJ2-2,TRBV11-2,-,TGTGCCAGCAGCTTAGGGGGGACAGGTACTGTGAACACCGGGGAGCTGTTTTTT,CASSLGGTGTVNTGELFF
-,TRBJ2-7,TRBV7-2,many,TGTGCCAGCAGCACCACCGGGACCTCCTACGAGCAGTACTTC,CASSTTGTSYEQYF
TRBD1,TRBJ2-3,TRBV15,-,TGTGCCACCAGCGCCGACAGGGGGCGCGTAGATACGCAGTATTTT,CATSADRGRVDTQYF
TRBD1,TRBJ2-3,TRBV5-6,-,TGTGCCAGCAGCACGGACAGGGGGGATACGCAGTATTTT,CASSTDRGDTQYF
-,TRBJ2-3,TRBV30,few,TGTGCCTGGAGAGGTCGTACACGAGGCGATACGCAGTATTTT,CAWRGRTRGDTQYF
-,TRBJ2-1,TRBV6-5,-,TGTGCCAGCAGTTACGGGGCTTTGCGCCCCTCCTACAATGAGCAGTTCTTC,CASSYGALRPSYNEQFF
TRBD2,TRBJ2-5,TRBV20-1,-,TGCAGTGCACGATCCCCCGGGACTACCACTGGAGAGCAGTACTTC,CSARSPGTTTGEQYF
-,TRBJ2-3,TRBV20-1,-,TGCAGTGCACCCAAAGGGGGAGTTAGCACAGATACGCAGTATTTT,CSAPKGGVSTDTQYF
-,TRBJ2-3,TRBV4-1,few,TGCGCCAGCAGCCAAGATTGGGTTACCACAGATACGCAGTATTTT,CASSQDWVTTDTQYF
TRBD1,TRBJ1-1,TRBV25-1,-,TGTGCCAGCAGTTCCGAGACCCTGACAGGGGGACCTACTGAAGCTTTCTTT,CASSSETLTGGPTEAFF
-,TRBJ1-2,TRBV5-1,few,TGCGCCAGCAGCTTGGACATAAAGGCCCATGGCTACACCTTC,CASSLDIKAHGYTF
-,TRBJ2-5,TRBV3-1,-,TGTGCCAGCAAAATAACAGTTCAAGAGACCCAGTACTTC,CASKITVQETQYF
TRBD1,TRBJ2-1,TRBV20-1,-,TGCAGTGCTAGAGGCCCGGGACAGCTCCTAAGTAATGAGCAGTTCTTC,CSARGPGQLLSNEQFF
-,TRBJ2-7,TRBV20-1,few,TGCAGTGCTAGAGATCGGCGGGGCCCCGTCTCCTACGAGCAGTACTTC,CSARDRRGPVSYEQYF
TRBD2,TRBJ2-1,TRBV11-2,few,TGTGCCAGCAGCTTACTGCAGGCGGGAGACCTCTACAATGAGCAGTTCTTC,CASSLLQAGDLYNEQFF
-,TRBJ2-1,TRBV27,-,TGTGCCTGCAGTTTATCCCCTCAGTTCTTC,CACSLSPQFF
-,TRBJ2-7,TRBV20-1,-,TGCAGTGCCCGACTTGCCCCCTTCCACGAGCAGTACTTC,CSARLAPFHEQYF
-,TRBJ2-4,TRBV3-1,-,TGTGCCAGCAGCGATAAGCGGATAGCCAAAAACATTCAGTACTTC,CASSDKRIAKNIQYF
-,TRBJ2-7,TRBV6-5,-,TGTGCCAGCAGAAAACCAGGGTCGACCTACGAGCAGTACTTC,CASRKPGSTYEQYF
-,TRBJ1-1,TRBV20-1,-,TGCAGTGCTAGAGGACGAGGGACCCTCCTCGAAGCTTTCTTT,CSARGRGTLLEAFF
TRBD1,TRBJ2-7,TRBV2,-,TGTGCCAGCAGAGTACAGGGGCTCGAGCAGTACTTC,CASRVQGLEQYF
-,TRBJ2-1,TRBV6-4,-,TGTGCCAGCAGTGACGGCGGCGGGACCAACTACAATGAGCAGTTCTTC,CASSDGGGTNYNEQFF
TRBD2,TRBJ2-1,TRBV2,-,TGTGCCAGCAGTGAAGGCTCGGGGGGACCAAATGAGCAGTTCTTC,CASSEGSGGPNEQFF
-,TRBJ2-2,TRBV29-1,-,TGCAGCGCATCATATGGTAGCACCGGGGAGCTGTTTTTT,CSASYGSTGELFF
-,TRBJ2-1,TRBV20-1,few,TGCAGTGCCCTTTTTCCGGGGGCTCGCTACAATGAGCAGTTCTTC,CSALFPGARYNEQFF
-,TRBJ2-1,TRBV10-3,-,TGTGCCATCAGTCCCAGGACCGACAGGCGCAATGAGCAGTTCTTC,CAISPRTDRRNEQFF
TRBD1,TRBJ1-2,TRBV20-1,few,TGCAGTGTAACAGGGCAGGGGGAGAACTATGGCTACACCTTC,CSVTGQGENYGYTF
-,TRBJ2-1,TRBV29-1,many,TGCAGCGTTGATGAAGGAGGTCTCCCCACGGGCTACAATGAGCAGTTCTTC,CSVDEGGLPTGYNEQFF
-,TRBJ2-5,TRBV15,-,TGTGCCACCAGCAGGGAGAGGTCGGAGACCCAGTACTTC,CATSRERSETQYF
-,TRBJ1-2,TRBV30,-,TGTGCCTGGAGCCCTGACGTGACATATGGCTACACCTTC,CAWSPDVTYGYTF